The clone carrying this T cell receptor beta chain was counted only a few times. Researchers used 5'RACE with constant-segment primers to make TCR alpha and TCR beta cDNA libraries that carry sample barcodes and UMIs. One entry per CDR3 protein results from TCRdb running MiXCR on the 5' RACE reads. Of 350,000 to 450,000 distinct CDR3 sequences listed, approximately 15% are singletons. These data come from a study of T-cell memory formation after mild COVID-19. On the study more broadly: Among the donors, TCR clusters were largely specific to each donor.

Trimming pared 7 bases from V and 6 bases from J, leaving 15 bases between. The CDR3 is made up of 13 amino acids. In germline, CDR1 is MNHEY, CDR2 SVGAGI. The V and J genes are TRBV6-5 and TRBJ1-1; D not resolved. Material: PBMCs or a T cell subset sorted from them (not recorded which). The clonotype comes from a man younger than 30 who had mild COVID-19 (a few samples of this study predate the infection). Cell type and time point are not known. The CDR3 DNA reads TGTGCCAGCAACCCTCCCGGGCGCCCTGAAGCTTTCTTT. Amino acids: CASNPPGRPEAFF.